This TCR beta chain appears in the sequencing data of a study of T cell repertoires in cytomegalovirus infection. Background on the study: Public TCR beta signatures marked donors with CMV infection and the matching HLA.

Only a few counts were recorded for this clonotype. Its antigen remains unidentified. TCRdb reprocessed the reads via MiXCR and lists one record per CDR3 protein. Here the sample spans 700,000 to 900,000 distinct CDR3 sequences, approximately 32% being singletons. This CDR3 is 16 amino acids long. From germline, CDR1 is SEHNR and CDR2 FQNEAQ (reference sequence). Trimming removed 1 base from V and 5 bases from J; junction bases left unmatched: 4. The receptor comes from a human donor in good health (CMV status not recorded). Some clones in this sample may be carry-over from other donors' samples. The V gene is TRBV7-9, the J gene TRBJ2-5; the match to TRBD2 covers 13 bases. The specimen comprised cultured CD8+ T cells from PBMCs, sampled from culture after CMV antigen stimulation. CDR3 amino acids: CASSLVTSGGMETQYF. CDR3 bases: TGTGCCAGCAGCTTAGTGACTAGCGGGGGGATGGAGACCCAGTACTTC.